This entry concerns a single TCR beta chain. Its antigen is as yet unknown. This entry belongs to a study of PD-1 blockade in classical Hodgkin lymphoma. Overall study findings and caveats: Exclusion was applied to patients who started nivolumab under 1 year after ASCT. Before treatment, complete responders showed about the same diversity as newly diagnosed patients.

The CDR3 is 16 residues long. Germline V gene lookup returns CDR1 MDHEN and CDR2 SYDVKM. V lost 6 bases and J lost 0; bases outside the gene matches: 4. Each patient's relapse followed autologous stem cell transplantation, and brentuximab vedotin exposure varied. Method: immunoSEQ multiplex PCR; TCRdb's copy keeps in-frame clones and lacks some. In the table there are 30,000 to 50,000 clones, 60% to 85% of which are singletons. The V gene is TRBV28, the J gene TRBJ2-6; 8 nucleotides line up with TRBD1. The receptor comes from a human donor with classical Hodgkin lymphoma. Here the sequenced sample was peripheral blood mononuclear cells (PBMCs), taken at baseline. The CDR3 loop reads CASSRTGYSGANVLTF. DNA of the CDR3: TGTGCCAGCAGCCGGACAGGGTACTCTGGGGCCAACGTCCTGACTTTC. Supplemented by reference TRBV28 and TRBJ2-6, the full variable domain reads DVKVTQSSRYLVKRTGEKVFLECVQDMDHENMFWYRQDPGLGLRLIYFSYDVKMKEKGDIPEGYSVSREKKERFSLILESASTNQTSMYLCASSRTGYSGANVLTFGAGSRLTVL.